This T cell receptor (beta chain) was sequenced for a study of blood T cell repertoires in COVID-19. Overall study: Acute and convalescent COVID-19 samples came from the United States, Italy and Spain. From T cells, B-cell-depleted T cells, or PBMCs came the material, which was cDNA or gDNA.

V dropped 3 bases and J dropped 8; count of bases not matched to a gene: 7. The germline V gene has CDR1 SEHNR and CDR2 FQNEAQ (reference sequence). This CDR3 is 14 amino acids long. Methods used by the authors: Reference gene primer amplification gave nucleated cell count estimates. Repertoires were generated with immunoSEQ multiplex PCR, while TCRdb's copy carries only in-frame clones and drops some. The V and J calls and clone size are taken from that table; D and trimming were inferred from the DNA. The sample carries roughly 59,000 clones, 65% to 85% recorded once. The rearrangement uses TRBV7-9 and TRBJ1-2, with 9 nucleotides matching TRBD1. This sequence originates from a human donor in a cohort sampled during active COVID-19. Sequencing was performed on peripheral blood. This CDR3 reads CASSFGTGNGGYTF. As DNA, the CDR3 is TGTGCCAGCAGCTTCGGGACAGGGAACGGAGGCTACACCTTC.